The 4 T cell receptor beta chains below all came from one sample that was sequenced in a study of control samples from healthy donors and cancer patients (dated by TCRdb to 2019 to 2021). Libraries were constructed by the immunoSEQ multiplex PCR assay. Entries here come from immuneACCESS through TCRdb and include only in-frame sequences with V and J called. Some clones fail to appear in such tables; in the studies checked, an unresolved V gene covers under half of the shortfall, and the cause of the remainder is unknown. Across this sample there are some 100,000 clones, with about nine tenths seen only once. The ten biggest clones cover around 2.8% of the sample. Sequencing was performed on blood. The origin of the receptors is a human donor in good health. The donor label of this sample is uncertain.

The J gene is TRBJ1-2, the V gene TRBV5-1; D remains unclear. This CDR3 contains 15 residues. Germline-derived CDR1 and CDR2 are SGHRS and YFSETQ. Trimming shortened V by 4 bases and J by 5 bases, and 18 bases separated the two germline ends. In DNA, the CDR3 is TGCGCCAGCAGCCCTCAACCGGGAGACGCTTATGGCTACACCTTC. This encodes CASSPQPGDAYGYTF.

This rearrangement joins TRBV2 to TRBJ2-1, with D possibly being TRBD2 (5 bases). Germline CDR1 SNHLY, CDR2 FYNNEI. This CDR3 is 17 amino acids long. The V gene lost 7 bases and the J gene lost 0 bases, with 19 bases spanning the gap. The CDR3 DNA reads TGTGCCAGCATGGGTGATAGCGATACAAGCTCCTACAATGAGCAGTTCTTC. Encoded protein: CASMGDSDTSSYNEQFF.

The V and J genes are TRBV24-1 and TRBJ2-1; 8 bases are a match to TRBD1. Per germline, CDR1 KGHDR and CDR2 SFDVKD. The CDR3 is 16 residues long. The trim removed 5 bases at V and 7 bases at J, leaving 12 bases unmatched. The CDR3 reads CATSGQTGVLGNEQFF. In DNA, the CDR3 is TGTGCCACCAGTGGGCAGACAGGGGTTCTGGGAAATGAGCAGTTCTTC.

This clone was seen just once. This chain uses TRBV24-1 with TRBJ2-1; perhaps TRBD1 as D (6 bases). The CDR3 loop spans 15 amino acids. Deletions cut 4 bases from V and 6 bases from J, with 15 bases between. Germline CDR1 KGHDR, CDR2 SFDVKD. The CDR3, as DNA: TGTGCCACCAGTGACCCCCCTACAGGGTCCAATGAGCAGTTCTTC. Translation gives CATSDPPTGSNEQFF.